This TCR beta chain is drawn from a study of cytomegalovirus exposure and HLA in healthy donors. Overall study results and limits: Analysis performed later found around 15,000 TCR beta sequences associated with HLA alleles at 0.05 false discovery rate.

V dropped 0 bases and J dropped 1 base, with 8 bases sitting between them. This CDR3 comprises 15 residues. CDR1 and CDR2 (germline): SGHRS, YFSETQ. A multiplex PCR was run with 60 Vbeta primers and 13 Jbeta primers. The method was immunoSEQ multiplex PCR; TCRdb's version includes in-frame clones alone and lacks a portion of them. The profile shows approximately 200,000 clones, 65% to 85% of them singletons. On this clone: The antigen is unknown.

This TCR was recovered from a boy aged 2 to 10 in good health and CMV-seronegative. The material sequenced was PBMCs. The chain uses TRBV5-1 and TRBJ2-1, with D perhaps matching TRBD1 (6 bases). CDR3 in DNA: TGCGCCAGCAGCTTGGGTGGACAGTCCTACAATGAGCAGTTCTTC. Translation: CASSLGGQSYNEQFF. The full variable domain, in which reference TRBV5-1 and TRBJ2-1 provide the parts outside the CDR3, is KAGVTQTPRYLIKTRGQQVTLSCSPISGHRSVSWYQQTPGQGLQFLFEYFSETQRNKGNFPGRFSGRQFSNSRSEMNVSTLELGDSALYLCASSLGGQSYNEQFFGPGTRLTVL.